This TCR beta chain was recorded in a study of T cell repertoires in cytomegalovirus infection. The CDR3 loop spans 15 amino acids. Between the trimmed V and J ends, which lost 6 bases and 3 bases, there was a span of 15 bases. TCRdb re-derived calls from the reads in MiXCR, one entry per CDR3 protein. This sample yields about 830,000 distinct CDR3 sequences, of which 32% are seen a single time; about an eighth belongs to the top ten. On this clonotype itself: Antigen: not known.

Whole-study findings and limits: In two of eight donors, the top clonotype was HLA-C-restricted CMV-specific.

Sequencing was performed on cultured CD8+ T cells from PBMCs, taken from culture after CMV antigen stimulation. The chain joins TRBV12-3 or TRBV12-4 to TRBJ1-5; D uncertain. The TCR was taken from a human donor in good health (CMV status not recorded). Some clones in this sample may be carry-over from other donors' samples. CDR3 DNA: TGTGCCAGCAGGTACACCGGGGATTTCAATCAGCCCCAGCATTTT. This encodes CASRYTGDFNQPQHF.